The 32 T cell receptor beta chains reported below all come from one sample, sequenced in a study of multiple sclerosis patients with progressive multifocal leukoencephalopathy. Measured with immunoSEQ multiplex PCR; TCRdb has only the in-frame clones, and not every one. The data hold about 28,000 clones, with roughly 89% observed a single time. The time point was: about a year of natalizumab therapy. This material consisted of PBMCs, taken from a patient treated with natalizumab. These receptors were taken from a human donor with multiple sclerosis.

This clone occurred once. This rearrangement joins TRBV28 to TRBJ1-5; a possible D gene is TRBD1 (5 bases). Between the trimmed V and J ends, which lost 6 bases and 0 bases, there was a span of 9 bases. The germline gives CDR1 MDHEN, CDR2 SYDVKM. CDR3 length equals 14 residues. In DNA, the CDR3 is TGTGCCAGCAGGGGGGGGTCTAGCAATCAGCCCCAGCATTTT. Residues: CASRGGSSNQPQHF.

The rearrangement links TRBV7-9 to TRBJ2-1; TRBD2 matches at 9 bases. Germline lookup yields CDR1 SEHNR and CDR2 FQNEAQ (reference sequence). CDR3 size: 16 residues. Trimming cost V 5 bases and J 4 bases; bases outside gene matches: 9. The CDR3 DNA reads TGTGCCAGCAGCCTCCTTTCTAGCGGGATTTACAATGAGCAGTTCTTC. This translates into CASSLLSSGIYNEQFF.

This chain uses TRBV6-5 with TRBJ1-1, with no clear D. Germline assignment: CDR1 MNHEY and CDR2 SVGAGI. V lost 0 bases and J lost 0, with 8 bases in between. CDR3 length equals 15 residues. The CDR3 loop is CASSYSRQMNTEAFF. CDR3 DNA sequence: TGTGCCAGCAGTTACTCGAGGCAGATGAACACTGAAGCTTTCTTT.

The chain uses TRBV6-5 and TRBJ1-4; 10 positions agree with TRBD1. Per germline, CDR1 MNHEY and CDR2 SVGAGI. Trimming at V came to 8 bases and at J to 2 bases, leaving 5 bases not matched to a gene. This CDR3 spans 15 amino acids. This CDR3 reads CASGTGAMTNEKLFF. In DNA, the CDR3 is TGTGCCAGCGGGACAGGGGCAATGACTAATGAAAAACTGTTTTTT.

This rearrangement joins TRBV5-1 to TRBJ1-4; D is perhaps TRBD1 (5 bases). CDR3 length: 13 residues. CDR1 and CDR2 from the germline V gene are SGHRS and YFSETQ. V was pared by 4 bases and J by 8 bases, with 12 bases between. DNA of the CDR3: TGCGCCAGCAGCCAAGATTGGGGGGAAAAACTGTTTTTT. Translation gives CASSQDWGEKLFF. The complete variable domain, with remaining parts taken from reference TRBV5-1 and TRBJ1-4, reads KAGVTQTPRYLIKTRGQQVTLSCSPISGHRSVSWYQQTPGQGLQFLFEYFSETQRNKGNFPGRFSGRQFSNSRSEMNVSTLELGDSALYLCASSQDWGEKLFFGSGTQLSVL.

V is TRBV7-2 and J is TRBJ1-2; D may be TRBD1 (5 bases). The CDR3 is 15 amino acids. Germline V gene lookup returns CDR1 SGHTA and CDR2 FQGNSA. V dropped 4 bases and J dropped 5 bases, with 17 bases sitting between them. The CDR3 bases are TGTGCCAGCAGCTCAGGGAACAGATTACCTTATGGCTACACCTTC. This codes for CASSSGNRLPYGYTF.

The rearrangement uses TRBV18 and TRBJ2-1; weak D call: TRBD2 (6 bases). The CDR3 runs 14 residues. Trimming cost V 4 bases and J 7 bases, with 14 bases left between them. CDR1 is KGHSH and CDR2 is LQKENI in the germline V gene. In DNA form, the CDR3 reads TGTGCCAGCTCACAGATGGGGGGAGATAATGAGCAGTTCTTC. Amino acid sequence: CASSQMGGDNEQFF.

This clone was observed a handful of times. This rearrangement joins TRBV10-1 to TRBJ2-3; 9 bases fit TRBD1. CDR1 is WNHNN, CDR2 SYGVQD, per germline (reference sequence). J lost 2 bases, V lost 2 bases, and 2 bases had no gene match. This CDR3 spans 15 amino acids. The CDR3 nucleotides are TGCGCCAGCAGTGAGACAGGGGGCTCCACAGATACGCAGTATTTT. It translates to CASSETGGSTDTQYF.

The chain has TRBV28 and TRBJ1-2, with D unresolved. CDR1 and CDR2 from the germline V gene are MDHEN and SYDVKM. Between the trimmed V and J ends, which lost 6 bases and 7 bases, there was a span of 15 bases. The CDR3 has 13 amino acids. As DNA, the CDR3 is TGTGCCAGCAGCCTTTTAAAGGTCCCTGGCTACACCTTC. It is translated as CASSLLKVPGYTF.

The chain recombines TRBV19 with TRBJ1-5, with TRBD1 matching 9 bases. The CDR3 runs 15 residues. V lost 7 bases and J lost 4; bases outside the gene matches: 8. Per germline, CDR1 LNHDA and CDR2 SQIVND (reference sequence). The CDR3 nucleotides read TGTGCCAGTACCCCAAGGACAGGGGTAAATCAGCCCCAGCATTTT. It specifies CASTPRTGVNQPQHF.

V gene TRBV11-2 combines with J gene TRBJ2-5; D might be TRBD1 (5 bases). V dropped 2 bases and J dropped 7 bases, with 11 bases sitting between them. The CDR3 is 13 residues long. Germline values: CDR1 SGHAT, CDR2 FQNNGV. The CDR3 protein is CASSLTSDRTQYF. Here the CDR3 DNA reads TGTGCCAGCAGCTTAACTTCCGACAGGACCCAGTACTTC.

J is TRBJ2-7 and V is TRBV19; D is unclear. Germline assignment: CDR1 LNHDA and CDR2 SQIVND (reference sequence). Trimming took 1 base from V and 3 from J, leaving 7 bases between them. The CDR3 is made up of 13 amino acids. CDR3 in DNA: TGTGCCAGTAGTATAGCGGATAACTACGAGCAGTACTTC. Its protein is CASSIADNYEQYF.

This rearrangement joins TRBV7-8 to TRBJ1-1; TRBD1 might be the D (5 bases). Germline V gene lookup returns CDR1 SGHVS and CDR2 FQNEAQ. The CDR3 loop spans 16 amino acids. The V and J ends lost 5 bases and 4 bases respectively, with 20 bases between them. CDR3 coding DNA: TGTGCCAGCAGCCCTCCCCGGGGGGGAATGGGCACTGAAGCTTTCTTT. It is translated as CASSPPRGGMGTEAFF.

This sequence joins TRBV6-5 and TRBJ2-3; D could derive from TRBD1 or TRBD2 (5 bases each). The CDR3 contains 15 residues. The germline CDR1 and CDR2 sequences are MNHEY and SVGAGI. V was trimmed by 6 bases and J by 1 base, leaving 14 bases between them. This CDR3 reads CASSPSWGRTDTQYF. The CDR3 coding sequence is TGTGCCAGCAGCCCTTCGTGGGGACGCACAGATACGCAGTATTTT.

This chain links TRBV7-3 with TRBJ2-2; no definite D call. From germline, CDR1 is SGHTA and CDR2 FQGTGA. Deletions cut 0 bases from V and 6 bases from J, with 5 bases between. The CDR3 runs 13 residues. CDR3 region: CASSLTGSGELFF. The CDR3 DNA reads TGTGCCAGCAGCTTAACCGGATCCGGGGAGCTGTTTTTT.

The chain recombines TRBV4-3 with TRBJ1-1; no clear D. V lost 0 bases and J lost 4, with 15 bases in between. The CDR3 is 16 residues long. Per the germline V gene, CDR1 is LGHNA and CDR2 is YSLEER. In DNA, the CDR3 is TGCGCCAGCAGCCAAGATGCGAACACTTTGGGCACTGAAGCTTTCTTT. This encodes CASSQDANTLGTEAFF.

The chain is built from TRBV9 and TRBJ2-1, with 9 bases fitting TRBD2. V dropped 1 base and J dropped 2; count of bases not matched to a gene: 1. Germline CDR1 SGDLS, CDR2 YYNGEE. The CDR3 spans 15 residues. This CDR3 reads CASSVSSGTYNEQFF. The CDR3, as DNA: TGTGCCAGCAGCGTATCTAGCGGGACCTACAATGAGCAGTTCTTC.

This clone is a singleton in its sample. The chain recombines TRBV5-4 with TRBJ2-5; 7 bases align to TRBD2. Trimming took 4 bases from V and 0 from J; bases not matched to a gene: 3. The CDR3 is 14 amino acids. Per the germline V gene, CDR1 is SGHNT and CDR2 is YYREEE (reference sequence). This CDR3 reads CASSAGTNQETQYF. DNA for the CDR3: TGTGCCAGCAGCGCGGGGACTAACCAAGAGACCCAGTACTTC.

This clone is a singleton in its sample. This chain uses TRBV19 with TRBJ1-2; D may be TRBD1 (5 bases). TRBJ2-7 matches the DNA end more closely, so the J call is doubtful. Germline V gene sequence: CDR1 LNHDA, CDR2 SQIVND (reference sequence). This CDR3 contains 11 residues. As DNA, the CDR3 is TGTGCCAGTAGTATAGGGGGCCAACAGTACTTC. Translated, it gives CASSIGGQQYF.

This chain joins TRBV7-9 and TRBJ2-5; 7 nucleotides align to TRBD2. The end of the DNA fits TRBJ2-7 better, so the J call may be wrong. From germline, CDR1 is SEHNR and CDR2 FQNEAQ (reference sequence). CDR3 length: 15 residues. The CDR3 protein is CASSHPGTIAYEQYF. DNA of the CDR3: TGTGCCAGCAGCCACCCCGGGACTATTGCCTACGAGCAGTACTTC.

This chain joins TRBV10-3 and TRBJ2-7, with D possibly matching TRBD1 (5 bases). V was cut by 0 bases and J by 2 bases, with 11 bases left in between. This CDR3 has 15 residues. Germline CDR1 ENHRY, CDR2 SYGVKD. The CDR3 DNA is TGTGCCATCAGTGAGTCGTATCAGACAGCCTACGAGCAGTACTTC. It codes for CAISESYQTAYEQYF.

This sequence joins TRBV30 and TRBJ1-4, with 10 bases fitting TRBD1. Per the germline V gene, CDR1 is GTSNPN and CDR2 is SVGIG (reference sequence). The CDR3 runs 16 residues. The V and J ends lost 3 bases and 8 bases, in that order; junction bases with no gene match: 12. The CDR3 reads CAWRLGGTGDFEKLFF. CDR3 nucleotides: TGTGCCTGGAGACTGGGCGGGACAGGGGATTTCGAAAAACTGTTTTTT.

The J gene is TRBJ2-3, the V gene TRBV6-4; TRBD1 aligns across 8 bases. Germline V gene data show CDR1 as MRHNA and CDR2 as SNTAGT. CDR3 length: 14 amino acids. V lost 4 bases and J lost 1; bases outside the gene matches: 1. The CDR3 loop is CASSAGQGTDTQYF. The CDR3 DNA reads TGTGCCAGCAGTGCGGGACAGGGCACAGATACGCAGTATTTT.

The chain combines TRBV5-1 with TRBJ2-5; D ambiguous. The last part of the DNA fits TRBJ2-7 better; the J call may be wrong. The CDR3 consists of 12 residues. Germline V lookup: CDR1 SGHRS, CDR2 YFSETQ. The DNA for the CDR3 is TGCGCCAGCAGCCCCAACCTCAACGAGCAGTACTTC. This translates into CASSPNLNEQYF.

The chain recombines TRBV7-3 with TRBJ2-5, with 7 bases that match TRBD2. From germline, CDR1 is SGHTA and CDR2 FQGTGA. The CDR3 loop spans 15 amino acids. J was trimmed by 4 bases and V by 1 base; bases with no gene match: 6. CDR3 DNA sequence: TGTGCCAGCAGCTTAAGCGGGGGTACCGGAGAGACCCAGTACTTC. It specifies CASSLSGGTGETQYF.

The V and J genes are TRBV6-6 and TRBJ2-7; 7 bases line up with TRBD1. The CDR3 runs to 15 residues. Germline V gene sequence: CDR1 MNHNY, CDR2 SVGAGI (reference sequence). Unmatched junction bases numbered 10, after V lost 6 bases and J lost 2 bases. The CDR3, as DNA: TGTGCCAGCAGCCAGGTCGGGACAGTGACCTACGAGCAGTACTTC. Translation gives CASSQVGTVTYEQYF.

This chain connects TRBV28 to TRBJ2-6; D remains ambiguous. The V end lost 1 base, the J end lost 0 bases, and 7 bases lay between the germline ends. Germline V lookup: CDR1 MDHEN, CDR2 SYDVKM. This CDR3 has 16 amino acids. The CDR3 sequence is CASSLSPVSGANVLTF. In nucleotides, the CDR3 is TGTGCCAGCAGTTTATCTCCAGTCTCTGGGGCCAACGTCCTGACTTTC.

The CDR3: CASSSTGYEQYF. In nucleotides, the CDR3 is TGCGCCAGCAGTTCCACTGGATACGAGCAGTACTTC. The rearrangement links TRBV10-2 to TRBJ2-7; no clear D gene. With 5 bases removed from V and 4 bases from J, the gap between germline ends came to 9 bases. Germline assignment: CDR1 WSHSY and CDR2 SAAADI. This CDR3 has 12 residues.

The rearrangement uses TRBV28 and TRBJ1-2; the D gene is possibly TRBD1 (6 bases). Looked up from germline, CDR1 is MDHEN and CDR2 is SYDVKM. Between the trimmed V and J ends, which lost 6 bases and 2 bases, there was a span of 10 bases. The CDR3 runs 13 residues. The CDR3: CASRNQGNYGYTF. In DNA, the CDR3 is TGTGCCAGCAGAAATCAGGGGAACTATGGCTACACCTTC.

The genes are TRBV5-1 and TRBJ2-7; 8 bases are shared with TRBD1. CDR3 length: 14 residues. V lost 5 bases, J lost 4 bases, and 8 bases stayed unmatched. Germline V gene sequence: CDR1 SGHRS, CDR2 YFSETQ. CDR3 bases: TGCGCCAGCAGGCCTGACAGGGGATCGTACGAGCAGTACTTC. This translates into CASRPDRGSYEQYF.

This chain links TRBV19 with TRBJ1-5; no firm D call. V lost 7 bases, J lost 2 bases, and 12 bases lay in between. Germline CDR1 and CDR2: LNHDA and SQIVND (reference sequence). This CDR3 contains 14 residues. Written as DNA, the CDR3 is TGTGCCAGTAACACGGGGTGGCGCAATCAGCCCCAGCATTTT. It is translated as CASNTGWRNQPQHF.

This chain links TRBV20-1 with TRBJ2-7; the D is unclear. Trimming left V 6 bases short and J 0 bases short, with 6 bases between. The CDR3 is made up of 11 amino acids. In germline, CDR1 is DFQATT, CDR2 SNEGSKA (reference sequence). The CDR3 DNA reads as TGCAGTGCCAGGAGCTCCTACGAGCAGTACTTC. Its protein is CSARSSYEQYF.